Sequencing of this T cell receptor (beta chain) was carried out in a study of T cell changes during pregnancy in multiple sclerosis. Trimming took 4 bases from V and 1 from J; bases not matched to a gene: 15. The CDR3 is 18 residues long. Germline loops: CDR1 SGHNT, CDR2 YYREEE (reference sequence). TCRdb's table, derived via immunoSEQ multiplex PCR, lists solely in-frame clones and lacks some. The data contain tens of thousands of clones, over 75% of them seen just once; the ten biggest clones take up around 11%. This sequence joins TRBV5-4 and TRBJ2-3; 7 bases are shared with TRBD2. Sequenced material: CD8+ T cells from peripheral blood mononuclear cells, taken before pregnancy. This receptor was identified in a female donor with multiple sclerosis, enrolled in a pregnancy study. The CDR3 region is CASSQSGLVIFGTDTQYF. The CDR3 nucleotides read TGTGCCAGCAGCCAATCCGGACTAGTAATTTTTGGCACAGATACGCAGTATTTT.